Below, one T cell receptor beta chain is given with its context. CDR1 is SGHRS, CDR2 YFSETQ, per germline. This CDR3 region has 15 residues. Unmatched junction bases numbered 3, after V lost 3 bases and J lost 3 bases. This sample was taken from a study of early T cells in non-severe SARS-CoV-2 infection. Researchers tagged individual cDNA molecules with unique molecular identifiers. TCRdb redid the calling of the 5' RACE reads with MiXCR, one entry per CDR3 protein. Here the sample spans tens of thousands of distinct CDR3 sequences, 11% being singletons. Sequencing used whole blood, obtained at baseline. The chain uses TRBV5-1 and TRBJ2-1, with TRBD2 matching 10 bases. This receptor was identified in an adult who was a healthcare worker with PCR-confirmed SARS-CoV-2 infection or an uninfected control (not recorded which). Here the CDR3 DNA reads TGCGCCAGCAGCTCAAGGACTAGCGGCTACAATGAGCAGTTCTTC. It codes for CASSSRTSGYNEQFF. Supplemented by reference TRBV5-1 and TRBJ2-1, the full variable domain reads KAGVTQTPRYLIKTRGQQVTLSCSPISGHRSVSWYQQTPGQGLQFLFEYFSETQRNKGNFPGRFSGRQFSNSRSEMNVSTLELGDSALYLCASSSRTSGYNEQFFGPGTRLTVL.